Below, 22 T cell receptor beta chains from the same sample are listed, as sequenced in a study of spatial heterogeneity in lung cancer. Study results and caveats: How many expanded intratumoral alpha and beta TCRs were present tracked the tumor mutation count, which was a count of nonsynonymous mutations.

For these receptors, no antigen is known. From the 5' RACE reads, TCRdb called clonotypes with MiXCR, one entry per CDR3 protein. The sample has about 100,000 distinct CDR3 sequences; 3.5% to 5% are singletons. Described time point: sample taken at primary tumor resection. The specimen was lung tumor tissue, collected at surgery. These receptor sequences come from a male donor with early-stage non-small cell lung cancer.

The chain links TRBV3-1 to TRBJ2-7; no firm D call. This CDR3 spans 13 amino acids. The ends were cut back, 1 base at V and 7 bases at J, with 11 bases in the middle. The germline CDR1 and CDR2 sequences are LGHDT and YNNKEL (reference sequence). CDR3: CASSQVFFGEQYF. CDR3 DNA sequence: TGTGCCAGCAGCCAAGTTTTTTTCGGTGAGCAGTACTTC.

This clonotype has at least ten counts. The V gene is TRBV20-1, the J gene TRBJ1-5; TRBD1 might be the D (6 bases). Germline V gene sequence: CDR1 DFQATT, CDR2 SNEGSKA (reference sequence). V lost 4 bases, J lost 6 bases, and 10 bases lay in between. The CDR3 runs 12 residues. This CDR3 reads CSAIQGSQPQHF. In DNA form, the CDR3 reads TGCAGTGCTATTCAGGGGAGTCAGCCCCAGCATTTT.

This clonotype occurred many times. V and J are TRBV29-1 and TRBJ1-2; D unclear. The V gene lost 4 bases and the J gene lost 4 bases, with 13 bases spanning the gap. The germline V gene has CDR1 SQVTM and CDR2 ANQGSEA. The CDR3 spans 13 residues. The CDR3 spells CSVAPLRRYGYTF. The CDR3 DNA reads TGCAGCGTTGCTCCCCTACGTCGCTATGGCTACACCTTC.

At least ten counts were recorded for this clonotype. V and J are TRBV20-1 and TRBJ1-1, with D hard to call. The CDR3 loop spans 11 amino acids. Germline CDR1 DFQATT, CDR2 SNEGSKA (reference sequence). With 5 bases removed from V and 8 bases from J, the gap between germline ends came to 12 bases. CDR3 amino acids: CSAWTYHEAFF. CDR3 in DNA: TGCAGTGCTTGGACCTACCACGAAGCTTTCTTT.

This clonotype has a handful of counts. The chain links TRBV6-1 to TRBJ2-7; TRBD1 matches 9 bases. J lost 8 bases, V lost 7 bases, and 15 bases had no gene match. CDR1 is MNHNS and CDR2 is SASEGT in the germline V gene. The CDR3 is 15 amino acids. The CDR3 loop reads CASTPLRTGEDKQYF. In nucleotides, the CDR3 is TGTGCCAGCACGCCCCTGAGGACAGGGGAAGACAAGCAGTACTTC.

This clonotype was observed many times. The CDR3 nucleotides read TGTGCCAGCAGCCCCGGTACTAGCGGCCTAATTAATACGCAGTATTTT. Amino acid sequence: CASSPGTSGLINTQYF. The genes are TRBV3-1 and TRBJ2-3; the match to TRBD2 covers 8 bases. CDR3 length: 16 residues. The V gene's germline CDR1 is LGHDT and CDR2 YNNKEL (reference sequence). V shed 4 bases and J 7 bases; nucleotides not matched to a gene: 13.

This clonotype was observed many times. The genes are TRBV10-1 and TRBJ1-1; D is unresolved. CDR1 is WNHNN and CDR2 is SYGVQD in the germline V gene (reference sequence). The length of the CDR3 is 13 residues. Trimming took 5 bases from V and 4 from J, leaving 11 bases between them. In nucleotides, the CDR3 is TGCGCCAGCAGTTTAGGCTTAGGCACTGAAGCTTTCTTT. This encodes CASSLGLGTEAFF.

This clonotype was detected many times. This chain joins TRBV18 and TRBJ2-2; 7 positions match TRBD1. The CDR3 is 17 amino acids. The junction had 9 bases not matched to a gene; V was cut back by 4 bases and J by 1 base. Per germline, CDR1 KGHSH and CDR2 LQKENI. As DNA, the CDR3 is TGTGCCAGCTCACTCCAGTGGGGACAGAAGAACACCGGGGAGCTGTTTTTT. This sequence encodes CASSLQWGQKNTGELFF.

This clonotype was found a few times. The rearrangement uses TRBV7-9 and TRBJ2-5; D uncertain. Deletions cut 5 bases from V and 10 bases from J, with 20 bases between. The CDR3 is 14 amino acids. Germline CDR1 SEHNR, CDR2 FQNEAQ (reference sequence). The CDR3 is CASSPSWAPSIQYF. The CDR3 nucleotides read TGTGCCAGCAGCCCAAGTTGGGCGCCCAGCATCCAGTACTTC.

By frequency in the sample, this clonotype is hyperexpanded. J is TRBJ2-1 and V is TRBV28; TRBD2 is a possible D gene (5 bases). This CDR3 is 16 amino acids long. From germline, CDR1 is MDHEN and CDR2 SYDVKM. Deletions cut 7 bases from V and 0 bases from J, with 16 bases between. CDR3 DNA sequence: TGTGCCAGCACCTTGATCGGAGGCAGCTCCTACAATGAGCAGTTCTTC. This codes for CASTLIGGSSYNEQFF.

The chain uses TRBV30 and TRBJ1-1; no clear D. The CDR3 spans 12 residues. The germline V gene encodes CDR1 GTSNPN and CDR2 SVGIG (reference sequence). V was clipped by 1 base and J by 3 bases, with 6 bases between them. The CDR3 DNA is TGTGCCTGGAGTGAGGGTGACACTGAAGCTTTCTTT. It is translated as CAWSEGDTEAFF. Drawing the rest from reference TRBV30 and TRBJ1-1, the complete variable domain is SQTIHQWPATLVQPVGSPLSLECTVEGTSNPNLYWYRQAAGRGLQLLFYSVGIGQISSEVPQNLSASRPQDRQFILSSKKLLLSDSGFYLCAWSEGDTEAFFGQGTRLTVV.

The rearrangement joins TRBV2 to TRBJ2-6; 7 nucleotides match TRBD1. CDR3 length equals 17 residues. Germline V CDR1 and CDR2: SNHLY, FYNNEI. The J segment lost 0 bases and the V segment lost 4 bases, leaving 6 bases of the junction unmatched. The CDR3 region is CASSGDRVASGANVLTF. In nucleotides, the CDR3 is TGTGCCAGCAGTGGAGACAGGGTGGCCTCTGGGGCCAACGTCCTGACTTTC.

This clonotype was seen at least ten times. The rearrangement joins TRBV10-3 to TRBJ2-7; D possibly corresponds to TRBD1 (6 bases). V shed 3 bases and J shed 4 bases, with 19 bases lying between them. The CDR3 is 16 amino acids. Germline V lookup: CDR1 ENHRY, CDR2 SYGVKD. The CDR3: CAISDLNREKRYEQYF. As DNA, the CDR3 is TGTGCCATCAGTGACCTCAACAGGGAGAAAAGGTACGAGCAGTACTTC.

The rearrangement uses TRBV12-3 or TRBV12-4 and TRBJ1-5, with D perhaps TRBD1 (6 bases). This CDR3 has 14 residues. V was trimmed by 4 bases and J by 3 bases, leaving 10 bases between them. In DNA form, the CDR3 reads TGTGCCAGCAGTTCAGGACAGCTCAATCAGCCCCAGCATTTT. It codes for CASSSGQLNQPQHF.

This clonotype was recorded at least ten times. The chain links TRBV24-1 to TRBJ1-5; D is perhaps TRBD1 (5 bases). Trimming cost V 3 bases and J 4 bases, with 15 bases left between them. The CDR3 runs to 16 residues. In germline, CDR1 is KGHDR, CDR2 SFDVKD. This chain's CDR3 is CATSDPSGGANQPQHF. CDR3 nucleotides: TGTGCCACCAGTGATCCTTCAGGAGGGGCGAATCAGCCCCAGCATTTT.

This clonotype was seen many times. This chain uses TRBV10-2 with TRBJ1-1; no definite D call. The CDR3 covers 11 residues. In germline, CDR1 is WSHSY, CDR2 SAAADI. The ends were cut back, 8 bases at V and 5 bases at J, with 9 bases in the middle. CDR3 sequence: CASRSGTEAFF. As DNA, the CDR3 is TGCGCCAGCCGATCGGGTACTGAAGCTTTCTTT.

This rearrangement joins TRBV10-3 to TRBJ1-5; no firm D call. CDR3 length: 12 residues. Per germline, CDR1 ENHRY and CDR2 SYGVKD. Trimming removed 3 bases at V and 4 bases at J, with 4 bases between. The CDR3 DNA is TGTGCCATCAGTGACCCGAATCAGCCCCAGCATTTT. Translated: CAISDPNQPQHF.

Details on this clonotype: A much larger clone lies one base from this, so it may be a read error. The chain uses TRBV10-3 and TRBJ1-2, with D possibly TRBD1 on 5 matching bases. From germline, CDR1 is ENHRY and CDR2 SYGVKD. This CDR3 contains 12 residues. The CDR3 sequence: CAISGGDYGYPF. CDR3 sequence (DNA): TGTGCCATCAGTGGGGGGGATTATGGCTACCCCTTC.

This clonotype was found many times. The chain carries TRBV29-1 and TRBJ1-1, with D perhaps TRBD1 (5 bases). V was shortened by 2 bases and J by 4 bases, with 8 bases between the two germline ends. Germline loops: CDR1 SQVTM, CDR2 ANQGSEA. The length of the CDR3 is 12 residues. The CDR3 DNA is TGCAGCGTTGAACCGGGGCCCACTGAAGCTTTCTTT. This gives the protein CSVEPGPTEAFF.

There are many counts of this clonotype. J is TRBJ1-5 and V is TRBV6-1, with D uncertain. The germline V and J ends were trimmed by 5 bases and 1 base, with 12 bases remaining between them. Germline V gene data show CDR1 as MNHNS and CDR2 as SASEGT. This CDR3 is built from 15 residues. CDR3 DNA sequence: TGTGCCAGCAGTCGGCCTCCCAGGAGCAATCAGCCCCAGCATTTT. The encoded protein is CASSRPPRSNQPQHF.

This clonotype was seen repeatedly, ten times or more. This chain joins TRBV20-1 and TRBJ1-6, with D possibly TRBD1 on 5 matching bases. Germline V gene lookup returns CDR1 DFQATT and CDR2 SNEGSKA (reference sequence). The CDR3 sequence is 13 residues long. V dropped 3 bases and J dropped 9 bases, with 12 bases sitting between them. The CDR3 region has the DNA TGCAGTGCTAGTGATCAGGGAGGTTCACCCCTCCACTTT. It codes for CSASDQGGSPLHF.

This clonotype was recorded many times. The chain combines TRBV5-1 with TRBJ2-3, with unresolved D. Germline V gene lookup returns CDR1 SGHRS and CDR2 YFSETQ. Trimming took 4 bases from V and 0 from J, leaving 6 bases between them. The CDR3 spans 13 residues. The CDR3 protein is CASSISSTDTQYF. The CDR3 DNA follows: TGCGCCAGCAGCATCTCTAGCACAGATACGCAGTATTTT.